This T cell receptor (beta chain) is drawn from a study of post-analysis software for immune sequencing data. About the study: Recorded disease courses covered relapsing-remitting, secondary progressive and progressive-relapsing multiple sclerosis. Some patients had no subtype annotation. The study's findings and limits: About five TRBV segments appeared more often in patients than in controls, and TRBV5-6, TRBV5-1 and TRBV20-1 were among these.

Per the germline V gene, CDR1 is SGDLS and CDR2 is YYNGEE. V lost 0 bases to trimming and J lost 8 bases; unmatched junction nucleotides: 8. This CDR3 is built from 16 residues. Included in the TCR beta cDNA libraries were unique molecular identifiers. TCRdb redid the calling of the PCR reads with MiXCR, one entry per CDR3 protein. The sample has some 890,000 distinct CDR3 sequences; around 50% are singletons. In its sample, this clonotype was seen a few times. Its antigen is as yet unknown. This chain links TRBV9 with TRBJ2-1; the match to TRBD2 covers 10 bases. The material sequenced was blood. This TCR was sampled from a girl aged 10 to 17 with multiple sclerosis. The CDR3 DNA is TGTGCCAGCAGCGTAGGGCTAGCGGGAGTTATAGATGAGCAGTTCTTC. Amino acid sequence: CASSVGLAGVIDEQFF. The full variable domain, rest sourced from reference TRBV9 and TRBJ2-1, is DSGVTQTPKHLITATGQRVTLRCSPRSGDLSVYWYQQSLDQGLQFLIQYYNGEERAKGNILERFSAQQFPDLHSELNLSSLELGDSALYFCASSVGLAGVIDEQFFGPGTRLTVL.